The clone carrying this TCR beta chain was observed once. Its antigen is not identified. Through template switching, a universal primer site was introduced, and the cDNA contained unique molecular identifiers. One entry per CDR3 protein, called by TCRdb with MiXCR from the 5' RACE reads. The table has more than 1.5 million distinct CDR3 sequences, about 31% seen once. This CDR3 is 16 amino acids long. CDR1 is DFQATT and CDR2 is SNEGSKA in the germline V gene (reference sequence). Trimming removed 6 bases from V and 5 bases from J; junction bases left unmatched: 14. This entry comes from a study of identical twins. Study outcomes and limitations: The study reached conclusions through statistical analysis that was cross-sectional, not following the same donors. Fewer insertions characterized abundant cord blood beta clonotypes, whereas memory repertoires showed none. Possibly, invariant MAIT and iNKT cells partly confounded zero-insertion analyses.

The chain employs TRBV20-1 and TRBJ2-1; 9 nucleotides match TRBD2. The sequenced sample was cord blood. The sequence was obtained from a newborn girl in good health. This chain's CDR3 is CSARRYFSGSNNEQFF. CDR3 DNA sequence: TGCAGTGCCCGCCGATACTTTAGCGGGAGTAACAATGAGCAGTTCTTC.